Each of the 3 T cell receptor beta chains below was sequenced from the same sample in a study of blood T cell repertoires in COVID-19. Some clones are missing from TCRdb's copy, which holds only in-frame ones; the method was immunoSEQ multiplex PCR. The sample has fewer than 85,000 clones; around 80% are singletons. The source material was peripheral blood. The receptors stem from a man between 60 and 70 years old with active or convalescent COVID-19.

In this sample, this clone turned up once. The chain has TRBV9 and TRBJ2-5; TRBD2 matches at 7 bases. The V segment lost 3 bases and the J segment 2 bases; nucleotides outside the gene matches: 10. CDR1 is SGDLS and CDR2 is YYNGEE in the germline V gene. The CDR3 sequence is 16 residues long. The CDR3 region is CASSGGGLAAQETQYF. Written as DNA, the CDR3 is TGTGCCAGCAGCGGAGGAGGCCTAGCGGCTCAAGAGACCCAGTACTTC.

This rearrangement joins TRBV4-1 to TRBJ1-5, with D maybe TRBD1 (6 bases). V dropped 6 bases and J dropped 0 bases, with 18 bases sitting between them. CDR3 length: 17 residues. Per germline, CDR1 MGHRA and CDR2 YSYEKL. The CDR3 is CASSFRSGTYSNQPQHF. The CDR3 nucleotides are TGCGCCAGCAGTTTTCGCTCCGGGACATATAGCAATCAGCCCCAGCATTTT.

This clone appeared a few times. This rearrangement joins TRBV28 to TRBJ2-3; 9 positions agree with TRBD1. V gave up 2 bases and J gave up 5 bases; unmatched junction bases: 14. This CDR3 has 18 residues. CDR1 is MDHEN, CDR2 SYDVKM, per germline. CDR3 nucleotide sequence: TGTGCCAGCAGTTTAGAGATACCGGGACAGGGCGGCGAAGATACGCAGTATTTT. It is translated as CASSLEIPGQGGEDTQYF.